This entry concerns a single T cell receptor (beta chain). This clone's antigen is unknown. No base qualities exist here, and no much larger clone lies one base off it. The data were obtained in a study of T-cell reconstitution after alpha-beta-depleted transplantation in children (TCRdb year 2016). Regarding the study in general: T-cell immune reconstitution after TCRalphabeta/CD19-depleted allogeneic hematopoietic cell transplantation in children was quantitatively tracked in the study by means of TCR repertoire profiling.

The research as a whole found: Apparently early alphabetaT-cell count recovery about two months after transplant reportedly relied on only several hundred rapidly expanded clones derived from non-depleted graft cells. The frequencies of hyperexpanded clones fell over the following months, and after one year, T-cell counts and TCRbeta diversity were mostly attributed to newly produced T cells. In some patients, high TCRbeta diversity at day 60 was attributed to recipient T cells and intrathymic progenitors that had survived conditioning.

Per the publication, the treatment or condition label means: allogeneic hematopoietic cell transplantation with graft depleted of TCRalphabeta T cells and CD19 B cells. Transplant recipients were children who received TCRalphabeta/CD19-depleted allogeneic hematopoietic cell grafts. Trimming at the junction amounts to 6 bases on V and 2 bases on J, and the germline ends lie 14 bases apart. The CDR3 spans 15 residues, from the cysteine through the phenylalanine. Only the CDR3 region is kept as DNA, spanning 45 bases read in frame from base 1. CDR1 DFQATT and CDR2 SNEGSKA were looked up in the germline V gene (reference sequence). Library method: PCR. Instrument used: Illumina HiSeq 2500. Molecular barcoding was employed in the preparation of TCR libraries, with unique molecular identifiers being used to normalize TCRbeta repertoire quantification. Clones were called with MiXCR by TCRdb after fastp trimmed the public reads at Q25, and only in-frame beta chains were retained. Every distinct CDR3 protein forms one entry, paired with its most common genes and DNA. In all, the sample holds 200,000 to 300,000 distinct CDR3 sequences, and 20% to 30% of those were seen once. Together, the top ten hold 4.5% to 5.5% of the sample.

The sequenced sample was PBMCs, mostly from graft donor cells, obtained 360 days after TCRalphabeta/CD19-depleted stem cell transplant. The sequence was obtained from a female patient between 2 and 15 years old who had a stem cell transplant for congenital amegakaryocytic thrombocytopenia, so the T cells may come from the graft donor. The chain employs TRBV20-1 and TRBJ1-6; 6 matching bases give a weak D call of TRBD1. The nucleotides are TGCAGTGCCAGAAGGGACAACGCCTATAATTCACCCCTCCACTTT. The encoded protein is CSARRDNAYNSPLHF.